These 19 T cell receptor beta chains share one sample of origin, sequenced in a study of CD8 T cells in ankylosing spondylitis. Broader study findings: What seemed typical of ankylosing spondylitis blood was a TCR beta motif built from eight highly homologous variants.

Their specific antigens are unknown. TCRdb reprocessed the 5' RACE reads with MiXCR, giving one entry per CDR3 protein. Counted here are 650,000 to 800,000 distinct CDR3 sequences, around 19% occurring once; the ten biggest clones make up 19%. Input material: blood, either unsorted or a sorted T cell fraction (not recorded which). The receptors come from a male donor with ankylosing spondylitis.

This clonotype was counted between two and nine times. CDR3 loop: CASSELPRYNEQFF. CDR3 DNA sequence: TGTGCCAGCAGTGAGCTACCCAGATACAATGAGCAGTTCTTC. This rearrangement joins TRBV28 to TRBJ2-1; the D is unclear. This CDR3 is built from 14 residues. Per germline, CDR1 MDHEN and CDR2 SYDVKM. V lost 5 bases and J lost 4, with 12 bases in between.

Notes on this clonotype: One junction end does not reproduce the germline sequence, and a read error may be involved. V and J are TRBV20-1 and TRBJ1-2; D gene uncertain. This CDR3 has 12 residues. Germline V gene data show CDR1 as DFQATT and CDR2 as SNEGSKA (reference sequence). CDR3 in amino acids: CSAPEFGSGHTF. Here the CDR3 DNA reads TGCAGTGCCCCTGAATTTGGAAGTGGCCACACCTTC.

The rearrangement joins TRBV7-9 to TRBJ2-1, with D unclear. Germline lookup yields CDR1 SEHNR and CDR2 FQNEAQ (reference sequence). This CDR3 comprises 13 residues. The V gene lost 8 bases and the J gene lost 6 bases, with 14 bases spanning the gap. The CDR3, as DNA: TGTGCCAGCCAACCTCCACCTTCCAATGAGCAGTTCTTC. Its protein is CASQPPPSNEQFF.

This clonotype was seen a handful of times. This sequence joins TRBV27 and TRBJ2-3; 7 nucleotides match TRBD1. After removal of 1 base from V and 4 bases from J, the junction contained 5 bases not matched to a gene. CDR1 is MNHEY, CDR2 SMNVEV, per germline (reference sequence). There are 15 residues in the CDR3. CDR3 coding DNA: TGTGCCAGCAGTTTATGGGACAGCTACTCAGATACGCAGTATTTT. Protein product: CASSLWDSYSDTQYF.

This clonotype was found a few times. The chain links TRBV20-1 to TRBJ1-1, with D unresolved. The germline V gene has CDR1 DFQATT and CDR2 SNEGSKA (reference sequence). The CDR3 length is 13 residues. Trimming pared 6 bases from V and 11 bases from J, leaving 22 bases between. The CDR3: CSAMRNPTIGAFF. The DNA for the CDR3 is TGCAGTGCCATGCGCAACCCGACGATCGGCGCTTTCTTT.

This clonotype came up a few times. CDR3 nucleotides: TGTGCCAGCAGCCCCTCTAGCGGGATCGTGGTCTACGAGCAGTACTTC. Amino acid sequence: CASSPSSGIVVYEQYF. V is TRBV27 and J is TRBJ2-7; 9 bases are shared with TRBD2. This CDR3 spans 16 amino acids. The germline gives CDR1 MNHEY, CDR2 SMNVEV (reference sequence). V lost 6 bases to trimming and J lost 3 bases; unmatched junction nucleotides: 12.

This clonotype was picked up a small number of times. The chain joins TRBV5-5 to TRBJ1-2, with 9 bases identical to TRBD1. The CDR3 extends over 16 amino acids. Germline values: CDR1 SGHKS, CDR2 YYEKEE (reference sequence). V dropped 5 bases and J dropped 2; count of bases not matched to a gene: 10. CDR3: CASSLLVGTGNYGYTF. CDR3 nucleotide sequence: TGTGCCAGCAGTCTCCTGGTCGGGACAGGGAACTATGGCTACACCTTC.

CDR3 sequence reads: CATSKLLTDPHSYEQYF. The DNA of the CDR3 is TGTGCCACCAGCAAACTTTTGACAGATCCGCACTCTTACGAGCAGTACTTC. The rearrangement links TRBV15 to TRBJ2-7, with D possibly matching TRBD1 (5 bases). This CDR3 spans 17 amino acids. Trimming took 4 bases from V and 4 from J, leaving 23 bases between them. The germline CDR1 and CDR2 sequences are LNHNV and YYDKDF (reference sequence).

In its sample, this clonotype was seen many times. This chain's CDR3 is CASSESGREGSPLHF. The DNA for the CDR3 is TGTGCCAGCAGTGAATCGGGTAGGGAGGGCTCACCCCTCCACTTT. The chain employs TRBV25-1 and TRBJ1-6; D unresolved. Deletions cut 1 base from V and 10 bases from J, with 14 bases between. Looked up from germline, CDR1 is MGHDK and CDR2 is SYGVNS. The CDR3 extends over 15 amino acids.

There are a few counts of this clonotype. The chain is built from TRBV7-9 and TRBJ1-2; 7 bases match TRBD1. J gave up 4 bases and V 1 base, and 3 bases lay outside the gene matches. CDR3 size: 14 residues. CDR1 is SEHNR, CDR2 FQNEAQ, per germline (reference sequence). The CDR3 loop reads CASSLGDRLYGYTF. For the CDR3, the DNA is TGTGCCAGCAGCTTAGGGGACAGACTCTATGGCTACACCTTC.

V is TRBV28 and J is TRBJ2-7; 7 nucleotides line up with TRBD2. CDR1 and CDR2 (germline): MDHEN, SYDVKM. This CDR3 has 13 amino acids. With 6 bases clipped from V and 2 bases from J, the junction kept 4 bases outside the gene matches. The CDR3 protein is CASRGTTAYEQYF. In DNA, the CDR3 is TGTGCCAGCAGGGGGACTACAGCCTACGAGCAGTACTTC.

This clonotype was recorded a few times. The chain uses TRBV20-1 and TRBJ2-1; D remains ambiguous. Germline V lookup: CDR1 DFQATT, CDR2 SNEGSKA (reference sequence). There are 14 residues in the CDR3. V lost 6 bases and J 0 bases, leaving 12 bases between the germline ends. The CDR3 is CSATTVSSYNEQFF. CDR3 nucleotides: TGCAGTGCAACTACAGTTAGCTCCTACAATGAGCAGTTCTTC.

This clonotype was counted a few times. The CDR3 region is CASSQPLAKNIQYF. DNA for the CDR3: TGCGCCAGCAGCCAACCTTTAGCCAAAAACATTCAGTACTTC. This sequence joins TRBV4-1 and TRBJ2-4; D is uncertain. V lost 2 bases and J lost 0, with 5 bases in between. The CDR3 runs 14 residues. The germline V gene has CDR1 MGHRA and CDR2 YSYEKL.

J is TRBJ1-1 and V is TRBV6-5; the D gene is possibly TRBD1 (5 bases). Trimming took off 3 bases at V and 5 bases at J, with 19 bases between the two ends. CDR1 is MNHEY and CDR2 is SVGAGI in the germline V gene. This CDR3 spans 16 amino acids. DNA of the CDR3: TGTGCCAGCAGTTATAAGACAGCCTCCCCTGGAACTGAAGCTTTCTTT. It yields the protein CASSYKTASPGTEAFF.

The chain is built from TRBV10-3 and TRBJ2-1, with D possibly TRBD1 on 5 matching bases. Per germline, CDR1 ENHRY and CDR2 SYGVKD. The CDR3 contains 13 residues. Trimming stripped 0 bases from V and 5 bases from J, with 5 bases between. The CDR3 sequence: CAISESTDNEQFF. CDR3 DNA sequence: TGTGCCATCAGTGAGTCGACAGACAATGAGCAGTTCTTC.

This clonotype has more than one count but fewer than ten. V usage is TRBV12-3 or TRBV12-4 and J usage is TRBJ2-1, with TRBD2 identical over 9 bases. V lost 5 bases, J lost 4 bases, and 9 bases stayed unmatched. CDR3 length: 16 residues. This chain's CDR3 is CASSDLTSGEYNEQFF. CDR3 DNA: TGTGCCAGCAGTGACCTGACTAGCGGAGAATACAATGAGCAGTTCTTC.

This clonotype turned up a few times. The rearrangement uses TRBV27 and TRBJ2-1; D is uncertain. CDR1 MNHEY and CDR2 SMNVEV come from the germline V gene (reference sequence). The V gene lost 0 bases and the J gene lost 7 bases, with 7 bases spanning the gap. This CDR3 region has 13 residues. CDR3 nucleotides: TGTGCCAGCAGTTTATCCTTGGGGAATGAGCAGTTCTTC. Translating it yields CASSLSLGNEQFF.

The V and J genes are TRBV11-2 and TRBJ1-2; D may be TRBD1 (5 bases). The germline V gene has CDR1 SGHAT and CDR2 FQNNGV. V lost 3 bases and J 7 bases, leaving 15 bases between the germline ends. This CDR3 has 14 amino acids. CDR3 in DNA: TGTGCCAGCAGCTTTCCTGGGGGGGTTGGTGGCTACACCTTC. It encodes CASSFPGGVGGYTF.

This clonotype has a handful of counts. The chain joins TRBV15 to TRBJ2-5; D is perhaps TRBD2 (5 bases). CDR1 and CDR2 from the germline V gene are LNHNV and YYDKDF (reference sequence). Deletions cut 0 bases from V and 4 bases from J, with 9 bases between. The CDR3 has 14 amino acids. The CDR3 loop reads CATSRDRGIETQYF. The CDR3 region has the DNA TGTGCCACCAGCAGAGATCGAGGGATAGAGACCCAGTACTTC. The full variable domain, rest sourced from reference TRBV15 and TRBJ2-5, is DAMVIQNPRYQVTQFGKPVTLSCSQTLNHNVMYWYQQKSSQAPKLLFHYYDKDFNNEADTPDNFQSRRPNTSFCFLDIRSPGLGDTAMYLCATSRDRGIETQYFGPGTRLLVL.